This TCR beta chain is from a study of breast tumors, draining lymph nodes, adjacent tissues. The CDR3 runs to 14 residues. Trimming shortened V by 8 bases and J by 5 bases, and 17 bases separated the two germline ends. Germline loops: CDR1 MNHEY, CDR2 SMNVEV (reference sequence). Study-level points and caveats: Tumor repertoires ranked between lymph nodes and nontumor tissue in diversity, with V and J gene preferences. Data fit most tumor T cells coming from lymph node, expanding in tumor. That most tumor T cells come from lymph nodes remained unproven. Compared with basal-like, luminal-like tumors shared significantly more repertoire with nontumor tissue.

One entry per CDR3 protein results from TCRdb running MiXCR on the multiplex PCR reads. The sample consists of around 70,000 distinct CDR3 sequences, approximately 40% of them appearing once. This clonotype appeared many times. Its specificity is unknown. Material: breast tumor tissue. This TCR was recovered from a female donor with breast cancer. Some clones in this sample may be carry-over from other donors' samples. The chain links TRBV27 to TRBJ2-3; D remains ambiguous. The CDR3 is CASRLGLGLDTQYF. DNA for the CDR3: TGTGCCAGCCGACTCGGTTTGGGATTAGATACGCAGTATTTT.